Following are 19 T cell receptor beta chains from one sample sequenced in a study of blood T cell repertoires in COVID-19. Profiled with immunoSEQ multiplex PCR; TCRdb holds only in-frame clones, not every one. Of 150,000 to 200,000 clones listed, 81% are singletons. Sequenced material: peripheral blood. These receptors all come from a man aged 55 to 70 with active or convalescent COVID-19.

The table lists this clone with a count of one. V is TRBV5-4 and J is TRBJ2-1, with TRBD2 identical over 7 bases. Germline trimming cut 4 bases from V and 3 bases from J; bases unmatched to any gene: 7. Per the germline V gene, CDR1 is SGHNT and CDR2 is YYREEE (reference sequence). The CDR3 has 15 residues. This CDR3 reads CASSPRLAGYNEQFF. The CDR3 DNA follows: TGTGCCAGCAGCCCTAGACTAGCTGGCTACAATGAGCAGTTCTTC.

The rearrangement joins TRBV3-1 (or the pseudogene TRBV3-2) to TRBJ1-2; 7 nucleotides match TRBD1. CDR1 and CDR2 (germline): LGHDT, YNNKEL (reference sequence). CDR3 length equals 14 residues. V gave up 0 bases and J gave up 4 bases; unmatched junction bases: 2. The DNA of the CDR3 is TGTGCCAGCAGCCAAGATCCAGGGGGCTATGGCTACACCTTC. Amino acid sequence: CASSQDPGGYGYTF.

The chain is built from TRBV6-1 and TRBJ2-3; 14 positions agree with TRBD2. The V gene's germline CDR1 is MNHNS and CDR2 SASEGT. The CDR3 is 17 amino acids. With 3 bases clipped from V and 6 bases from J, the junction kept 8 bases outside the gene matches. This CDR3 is CASSDPGLAGVRDTQYF. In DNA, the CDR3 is TGTGCCAGCAGTGATCCGGGACTAGCGGGGGTACGGGATACGCAGTATTTT.

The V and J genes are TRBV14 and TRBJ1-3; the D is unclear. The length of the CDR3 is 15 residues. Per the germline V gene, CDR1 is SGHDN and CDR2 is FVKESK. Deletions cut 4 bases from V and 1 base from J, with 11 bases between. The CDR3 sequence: CASSPTAGSGNTIYF. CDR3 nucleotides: TGTGCCAGCAGCCCGACCGCGGGATCTGGAAACACCATATATTTT.

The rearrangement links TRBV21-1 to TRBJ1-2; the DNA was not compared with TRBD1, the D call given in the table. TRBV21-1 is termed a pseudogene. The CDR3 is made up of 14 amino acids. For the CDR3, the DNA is TGTGCCAGCAGCAAAGTAGGGGGCGACTATGGCTACACCTTC. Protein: CASSKVGGDYGYTF.

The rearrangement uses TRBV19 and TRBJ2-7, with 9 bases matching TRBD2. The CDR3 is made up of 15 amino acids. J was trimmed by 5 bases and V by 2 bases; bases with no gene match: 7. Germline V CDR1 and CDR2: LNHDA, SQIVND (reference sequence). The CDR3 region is CASSIYSGGRNEQYF. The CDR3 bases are TGTGCCAGTAGTATATATAGCGGGGGAAGGAACGAGCAGTACTTC.

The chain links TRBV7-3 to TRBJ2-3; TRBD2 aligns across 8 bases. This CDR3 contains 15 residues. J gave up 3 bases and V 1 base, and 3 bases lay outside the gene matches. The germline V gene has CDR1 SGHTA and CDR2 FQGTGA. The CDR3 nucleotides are TGTGCCAGCAGCTTAAAAGCGGGGGTGACAGATACGCAGTATTTT. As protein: CASSLKAGVTDTQYF. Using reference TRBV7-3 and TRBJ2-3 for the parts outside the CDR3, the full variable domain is GAGVSQTPSNKVTEKGKYVELRCDPISGHTALYWYRQSLGQGPEFLIYFQGTGAADDSGLPNDRFFAVRPEGSVSTLKIQRTERGDSAVYLCASSLKAGVTDTQYFGPGTRLTVL.

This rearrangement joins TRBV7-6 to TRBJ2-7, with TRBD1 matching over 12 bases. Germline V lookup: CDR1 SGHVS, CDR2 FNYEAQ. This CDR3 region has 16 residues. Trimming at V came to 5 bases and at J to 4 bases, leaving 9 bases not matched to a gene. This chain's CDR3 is CASSLAGTGGAYEQYF. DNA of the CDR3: TGTGCCAGCAGCCTCGCCGGGACAGGGGGCGCGTACGAGCAGTACTTC.

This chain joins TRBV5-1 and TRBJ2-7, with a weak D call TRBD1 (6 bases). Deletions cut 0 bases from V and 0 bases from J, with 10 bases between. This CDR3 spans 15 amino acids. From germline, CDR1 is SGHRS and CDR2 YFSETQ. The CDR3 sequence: CASSLGGQSSYEQYF. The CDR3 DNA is TGCGCCAGCAGCTTGGGGGGGCAGAGCTCCTACGAGCAGTACTTC.

Here the CDR3 reads CARSRNRGQVWQPQHF. CDR3 nucleotides: TGTGCCAGAAGCCGTAATCGGGGACAGGTATGGCAGCCCCAGCATTTT. This chain joins TRBV5-3 and TRBJ1-5; TRBD1 matches at 8 bases. TRBV5-3 qualifies as an ORF whose function is uncertain. The CDR3 is made up of 16 amino acids. With V trimmed by 4 bases and J by 7 bases, 13 bases remained unmatched.

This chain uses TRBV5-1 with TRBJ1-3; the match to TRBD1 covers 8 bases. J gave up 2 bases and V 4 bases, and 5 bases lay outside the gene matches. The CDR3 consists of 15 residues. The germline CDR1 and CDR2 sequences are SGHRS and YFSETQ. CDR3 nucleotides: TGCGCCAGCAGCACCCAGGGGGCAGCTGGAAACACCATATATTTT. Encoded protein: CASSTQGAAGNTIYF. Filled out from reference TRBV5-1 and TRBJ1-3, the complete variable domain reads KAGVTQTPRYLIKTRGQQVTLSCSPISGHRSVSWYQQTPGQGLQFLFEYFSETQRNKGNFPGRFSGRQFSNSRSEMNVSTLELGDSALYLCASSTQGAAGNTIYFGEGSWLTVV.

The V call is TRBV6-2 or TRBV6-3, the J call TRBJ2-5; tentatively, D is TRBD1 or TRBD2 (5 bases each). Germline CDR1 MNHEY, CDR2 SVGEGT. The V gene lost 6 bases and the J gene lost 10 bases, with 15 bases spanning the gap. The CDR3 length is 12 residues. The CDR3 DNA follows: TGTGCCAGCAGCCCAGGGTCAGAGGGCCAGTACTTC. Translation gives CASSPGSEGQYF.

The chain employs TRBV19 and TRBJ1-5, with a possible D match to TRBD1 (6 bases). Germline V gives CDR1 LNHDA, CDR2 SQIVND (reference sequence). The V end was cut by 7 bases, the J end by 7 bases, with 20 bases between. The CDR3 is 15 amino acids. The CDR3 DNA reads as TGTGCCAGTACCCCTCGGGCCAGGGGCGGCCAGCCCCAGCATTTT. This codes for CASTPRARGGQPQHF.

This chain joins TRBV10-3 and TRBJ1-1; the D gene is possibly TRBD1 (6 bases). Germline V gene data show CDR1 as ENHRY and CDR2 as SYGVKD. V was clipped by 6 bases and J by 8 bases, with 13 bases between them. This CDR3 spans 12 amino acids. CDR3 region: CAIRGDTQEAFF. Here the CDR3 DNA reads TGTGCCATCAGGGGGGACACCCAAGAAGCTTTCTTT.

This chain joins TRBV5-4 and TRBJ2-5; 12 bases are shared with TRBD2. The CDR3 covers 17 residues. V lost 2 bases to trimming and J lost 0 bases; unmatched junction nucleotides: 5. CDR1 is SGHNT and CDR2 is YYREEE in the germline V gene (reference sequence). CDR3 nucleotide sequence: TGTGCCAGCAGCTTTAGAACTAGCGGGAGGCACCAAGAGACCCAGTACTTC. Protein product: CASSFRTSGRHQETQYF.

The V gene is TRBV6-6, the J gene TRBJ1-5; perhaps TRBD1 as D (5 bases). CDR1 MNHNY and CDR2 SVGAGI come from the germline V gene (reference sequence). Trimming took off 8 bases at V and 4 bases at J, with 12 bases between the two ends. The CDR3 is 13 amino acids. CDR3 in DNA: TGTGCCAGCGGCATGGGGACTAATCAGCCCCAGCATTTT. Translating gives CASGMGTNQPQHF.

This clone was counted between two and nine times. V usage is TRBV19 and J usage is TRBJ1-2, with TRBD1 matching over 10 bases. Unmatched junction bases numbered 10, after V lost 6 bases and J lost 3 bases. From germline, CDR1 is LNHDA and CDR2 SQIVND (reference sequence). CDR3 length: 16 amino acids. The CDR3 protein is CASSRRGQGNYYGYTF. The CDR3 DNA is TGTGCCAGTAGCCGGAGGGGACAGGGGAATTACTATGGCTACACCTTC.

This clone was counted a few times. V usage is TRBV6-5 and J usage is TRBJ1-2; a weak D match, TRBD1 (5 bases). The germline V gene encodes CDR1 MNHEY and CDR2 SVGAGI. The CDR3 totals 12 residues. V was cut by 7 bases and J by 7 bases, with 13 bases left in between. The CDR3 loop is CASIGDGGGYTF. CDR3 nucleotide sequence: TGTGCCAGCATTGGGGACGGGGGTGGCTACACCTTC.

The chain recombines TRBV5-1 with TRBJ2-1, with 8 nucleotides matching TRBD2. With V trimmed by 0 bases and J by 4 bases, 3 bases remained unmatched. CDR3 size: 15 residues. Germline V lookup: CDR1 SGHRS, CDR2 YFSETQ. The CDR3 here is CASSLGGLGYNEQFF. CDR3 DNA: TGCGCCAGCAGCTTGGGGGGACTAGGATACAATGAGCAGTTCTTC.